This is a list of T cell receptor beta chains from one sample in a study of CD8+ T cells in alopecia areata. TCRdb's table, derived via immunoSEQ multiplex PCR, lists solely in-frame clones and lacks some. The profile shows roughly 190,000 clones, around 60% of them singletons. Source: CD4+ T cells sorted from blood, taken at week 4, from a patient treated with tofacitinib. The receptors here all came from a human donor with alopecia areata. Each CDR3 is given with its conserved first and last residue. The D gene is left open where the match is weak. Size values are once, few and many counts, or a class for expanded clones, and some rows have none.

v_call: TRBV5-1
j_call: TRBJ2-6
clone_size: -
cdr3_length: 16
d_call: -
cdr3_aa: CASRSSTGSGANVLTF
cdr3_nt: TGCGCCAGCAGATCTTCGACGGGTTCTGGGGCCAACGTCCTGACTTTC

v_call: TRBV4-1
j_call: TRBJ1-5
clone_size: -
cdr3_length: 16
d_call: -
cdr3_aa: CASSQGGFSSNQPQHF
cdr3_nt: TGCGCCAGCAGCCAAGGGGGGTTTAGTAGCAATCAGCCCCAGCATTTT

v_call: TRBV5-1
j_call: TRBJ1-5
clone_size: once
cdr3_length: 15
d_call: TRBD1
cdr3_aa: CASSLGTGEYQPQHF
cdr3_nt: TGCGCCAGCAGCTTGGGGACAGGGGAGTATCAGCCCCAGCATTTT

v_call: TRBV7-2
j_call: TRBJ2-3
clone_size: -
cdr3_length: 12
d_call: -
cdr3_aa: CASSLASDTQYF
cdr3_nt: TGTGCCAGCAGCTTAGCGTCAGATACGCAGTATTTT

v_call: TRBV28
j_call: TRBJ2-6
clone_size: -
cdr3_length: 16
d_call: TRBD1
cdr3_aa: CASSSQGALGANVLTF
cdr3_nt: TGTGCCAGCAGTTCCCAGGGGGCGCTAGGGGCCAACGTCCTGACTTTC

v_call: TRBV28
j_call: TRBJ2-5
clone_size: -
cdr3_length: 13
d_call: -
cdr3_aa: CASSPPGRETQYF
cdr3_nt: TGTGCCAGCAGCCCCCCCGGAAGGGAGACCCAGTACTTC

v_call: TRBV10-3
j_call: TRBJ2-5
clone_size: few
cdr3_length: 14
d_call: -
cdr3_aa: CAISERGGFETQYF
cdr3_nt: TGTGCCATCAGTGAGAGGGGGGGTTTCGAGACCCAGTACTTC

v_call: TRBV7-2
j_call: TRBJ2-7
clone_size: -
cdr3_length: 15
d_call: TRBD2
cdr3_aa: CASSLYLAGEYEQYF
cdr3_nt: TGTGCCAGCAGCTTATATCTAGCGGGAGAGTACGAGCAGTACTTC

v_call: TRBV7-2
j_call: TRBJ2-3
clone_size: -
cdr3_length: 15
d_call: TRBD2
cdr3_aa: CASSGSGSRTDTQYF
cdr3_nt: TGTGCCAGCAGCGGTAGCGGGAGTCGTACAGATACGCAGTATTTT

v_call: TRBV6-5
j_call: TRBJ2-2
clone_size: -
cdr3_length: 13
d_call: -
cdr3_aa: CASTRRQSGELFF
cdr3_nt: TGTGCCAGCACTCGGAGGCAGTCCGGGGAGCTGTTTTTT

v_call: TRBV7-2
j_call: TRBJ2-1
clone_size: few
cdr3_length: 13
d_call: -
cdr3_aa: CASSHSTQNEQFF
cdr3_nt: TGTGCCAGCAGCCACTCAACGCAGAATGAGCAGTTCTTC

v_call: TRBV29-1
j_call: TRBJ2-1
clone_size: few
cdr3_length: 13
d_call: TRBD1
cdr3_aa: CSAGTGGWNEQFF
cdr3_nt: TGCAGCGCGGGGACAGGGGGCTGGAATGAGCAGTTCTTC

v_call: TRBV29-1
j_call: TRBJ1-1
clone_size: -
cdr3_length: 12
d_call: -
cdr3_aa: CSAKQGANEAFF
cdr3_nt: TGCAGCGCCAAACAGGGCGCGAACGAAGCTTTCTTT

v_call: TRBV30
j_call: TRBJ2-7
clone_size: -
cdr3_length: 14
d_call: -
cdr3_aa: CAWSRARQYDEQYF
cdr3_nt: TGTGCCTGGAGTCGCGCAAGGCAATACGACGAGCAGTACTTC

v_call: TRBV29-1
j_call: TRBJ2-3
clone_size: -
cdr3_length: 15
d_call: -
cdr3_aa: CSVDRSQGAGDTQYF
cdr3_nt: TGCAGCGTTGATAGATCCCAGGGAGCGGGAGATACGCAGTATTTT

v_call: TRBV10-3
j_call: TRBJ1-1
clone_size: -
cdr3_length: 13
d_call: TRBD1
cdr3_aa: CASNRGTDTEAFF
cdr3_nt: TGTGCCAGCAACAGGGGAACGGACACTGAAGCTTTCTTT

v_call: TRBV5-1
j_call: TRBJ2-5
clone_size: -
cdr3_length: 14
d_call: TRBD2
cdr3_aa: CASSYSGIDETQYF
cdr3_nt: TGCGCCAGCAGCTATAGCGGGATCGACGAGACCCAGTACTTC

v_call: TRBV29-1
j_call: TRBJ2-7
clone_size: few
cdr3_length: 16
d_call: TRBD1
cdr3_aa: CSDTGQGLGPHYEQYF
cdr3_nt: TGCAGCGACACCGGACAGGGATTGGGCCCGCACTACGAGCAGTACTTC

v_call: TRBV29-1
j_call: TRBJ2-7
clone_size: few
cdr3_length: 11
d_call: -
cdr3_aa: CSVASSYEQYF
cdr3_nt: TGCAGCGTTGCTAGCTCCTACGAGCAGTACTTC

v_call: TRBV18
j_call: TRBJ1-1
clone_size: many
cdr3_length: 15
d_call: -
cdr3_aa: CASSPPTGVPYGPFF
cdr3_nt: TGTGCCAGCTCACCACCGACAGGAGTTCCGTATGGACCTTTCTTT

v_call: TRBV30
j_call: TRBJ2-7
clone_size: few
cdr3_length: 16
d_call: TRBD2
cdr3_aa: CAWRKIAGAALYEQYF
cdr3_nt: TGTGCCTGGAGGAAGATAGCGGGAGCGGCCCTCTACGAGCAGTACTTC

v_call: TRBV7-8
j_call: TRBJ2-1
clone_size: -
cdr3_length: 15
d_call: -
cdr3_aa: CASSLMGGWYNEQFF
cdr3_nt: TGTGCCAGCAGCTTGATGGGGGGTTGGTACAATGAGCAGTTCTTC

v_call: TRBV7-9
j_call: TRBJ2-1
clone_size: -
cdr3_length: 15
d_call: -
cdr3_aa: CASSLVSGGDNEQFF
cdr3_nt: TGTGCCAGCAGCTTAGTCTCTGGGGGAGACAATGAGCAGTTCTTC

v_call: TRBV5-4
j_call: TRBJ2-7
clone_size: -
cdr3_length: 15
d_call: -
cdr3_aa: CASSPHAGRTYEQYF
cdr3_nt: TGTGCCAGCAGCCCTCACGCGGGCCGTACCTACGAGCAGTACTTC

v_call: TRBV30
j_call: TRBJ2-2
clone_size: -
cdr3_length: 15
d_call: -
cdr3_aa: CAWSELMANTGELFF
cdr3_nt: TGTGCCTGGAGTGAACTGATGGCGAACACCGGGGAGCTGTTTTTT

v_call: TRBV7-9
j_call: TRBJ2-7
clone_size: -
cdr3_length: 14
d_call: TRBD1
cdr3_aa: CASKTDRGTREQYF
cdr3_nt: TGTGCCAGCAAGACCGACAGGGGAACCCGCGAGCAGTACTTC

v_call: TRBV27
j_call: TRBJ1-2
clone_size: once
cdr3_length: 13
d_call: -
cdr3_aa: CASSPQGYYGYTF
cdr3_nt: TGTGCCAGCAGTCCGCAGGGATACTATGGCTACACCTTC

v_call: TRBV29-1
j_call: TRBJ2-7
clone_size: few
cdr3_length: 12
d_call: -
cdr3_aa: CSAAAWDGEQYF
cdr3_nt: TGCAGCGCTGCTGCCTGGGATGGCGAGCAGTACTTC

v_call: TRBV19
j_call: TRBJ1-5
clone_size: -
cdr3_length: 14
d_call: -
cdr3_aa: CASSSPGTLRAQHF
cdr3_nt: TGTGCCAGTAGTAGTCCCGGGACGTTACGGGCCCAGCATTTT

v_call: TRBV4-2
j_call: TRBJ2-7
clone_size: few
cdr3_length: 14
d_call: -
cdr3_aa: CASSQGDYAYEQYF
cdr3_nt: TGTGCCAGCAGCCAAGGCGACTATGCCTACGAGCAGTACTTC

v_call: TRBV29-1
j_call: TRBJ2-5
clone_size: -
cdr3_length: 13
d_call: TRBD1
cdr3_aa: CSVDPTGWETQYF
cdr3_nt: TGCAGCGTTGATCCGACAGGGTGGGAGACCCAGTACTTC

v_call: TRBV30
j_call: TRBJ1-2
clone_size: -
cdr3_length: 12
d_call: -
cdr3_aa: CAWRARGHGYTF
cdr3_nt: TGTGCCTGGAGGGCCAGGGGCCACGGCTACACCTTC

v_call: TRBV30
j_call: TRBJ2-4
clone_size: -
cdr3_length: 14
d_call: -
cdr3_aa: CAWSPQEVKNIQYF
cdr3_nt: TGTGCCTGGAGTCCTCAGGAGGTCAAAAACATTCAGTACTTC

v_call: TRBV7-2
j_call: TRBJ2-5
clone_size: -
cdr3_length: 11
d_call: -
cdr3_aa: CASSLTETQYF
cdr3_nt: TGTGCCAGCAGCCTCACGGAGACCCAGTACTTC

v_call: TRBV18
j_call: TRBJ2-4
clone_size: -
cdr3_length: 14
d_call: TRBD2
cdr3_aa: CASSLGPAGDIQYF
cdr3_nt: TGTGCCAGCTCTCTAGGACCAGCGGGGGACATTCAGTACTTC

v_call: TRBV27
j_call: TRBJ2-6
clone_size: -
cdr3_length: 15
d_call: -
cdr3_aa: CASSFTSYGANVLTF
cdr3_nt: TGTGCCAGCAGTTTCACCTCTTATGGGGCCAACGTCCTGACTTTC

v_call: TRBV27
j_call: TRBJ2-1
clone_size: -
cdr3_length: 16
d_call: TRBD2
cdr3_aa: CASSFPTSGSSDEQFF
cdr3_nt: TGTGCCAGCAGTTTCCCGACTAGCGGGAGTAGCGATGAGCAGTTCTTC

v_call: TRBV7-9
j_call: TRBJ2-7
clone_size: -
cdr3_length: 13
d_call: -
cdr3_aa: CASSLDLDHEQYF
cdr3_nt: TGTGCCAGCAGCTTAGATTTAGATCACGAGCAGTACTTC

v_call: TRBV29-1
j_call: TRBJ2-3
clone_size: -
cdr3_length: 13
d_call: TRBD2
cdr3_aa: CSYSGGFTDTQYF
cdr3_nt: TGCAGCTACTCGGGGGGGTTTACAGATACGCAGTATTTT

v_call: TRBV25-1
j_call: TRBJ2-5
clone_size: -
cdr3_length: 13
d_call: TRBD2
cdr3_aa: CASSASGQETQYF
cdr3_nt: TGTGCCAGCAGTGCTAGCGGACAAGAGACCCAGTACTTC

v_call: TRBV18
j_call: TRBJ1-2
clone_size: -
cdr3_length: 14
d_call: -
cdr3_aa: CASSPIRQVYGYTF
cdr3_nt: TGTGCCAGCTCACCAATCCGACAGGTCTATGGCTACACCTTC

v_call: TRBV7-3
j_call: TRBJ1-5
clone_size: -
cdr3_length: 14
d_call: -
cdr3_aa: CASSLSGRNQPQHF
cdr3_nt: TGTGCCAGCAGCTTATCTGGGAGGAATCAGCCCCAGCATTTT

v_call: TRBV18
j_call: TRBJ2-3
clone_size: -
cdr3_length: 15
d_call: TRBD1
cdr3_aa: CASSPGTGGPDTQYF
cdr3_nt: TGTGCCAGCTCCCCAGGGACAGGGGGCCCAGATACGCAGTATTTT

v_call: TRBV25-1
j_call: TRBJ2-1
clone_size: -
cdr3_length: 14
d_call: -
cdr3_aa: CASSDPGDYNEQFF
cdr3_nt: TGTGCCAGCAGTGACCCCGGGGATTACAATGAGCAGTTCTTC

v_call: TRBV30
j_call: TRBJ2-2
clone_size: -
cdr3_length: 12
d_call: -
cdr3_aa: CAWSEVSGELFF
cdr3_nt: TGTGCCTGGAGCGAAGTGAGCGGGGAGCTGTTTTTT

v_call: TRBV6-6
j_call: TRBJ1-5
clone_size: -
cdr3_length: 12
d_call: -
cdr3_aa: CASSYSGQPQHF
cdr3_nt: TGTGCCAGCAGTTACTCAGGTCAGCCCCAGCATTTT

v_call: TRBV29-1
j_call: TRBJ1-2
clone_size: few
cdr3_length: 15
d_call: -
cdr3_aa: CSVEMPGTSPRGYTF
cdr3_nt: TGCAGCGTTGAAATGCCTGGGACTTCACCGAGGGGCTACACCTTC

v_call: TRBV6-6
j_call: TRBJ1-1
clone_size: -
cdr3_length: 15
d_call: -
cdr3_aa: CASFSGTPVNTEAFF
cdr3_nt: TGTGCCAGTTTTTCCGGGACGCCGGTGAACACTGAAGCTTTCTTT

v_call: TRBV6-5
j_call: TRBJ2-3
clone_size: -
cdr3_length: 11
d_call: -
cdr3_aa: CASRRTDTQYF
cdr3_nt: TGTGCCAGCAGGAGAACAGATACGCAGTATTTT

v_call: TRBV7-2
j_call: TRBJ2-7
clone_size: -
cdr3_length: 13
d_call: -
cdr3_aa: CASSPFQGGEQYF
cdr3_nt: TGTGCCAGCAGCCCTTTCCAGGGAGGCGAGCAGTACTTC

v_call: TRBV29-1
j_call: TRBJ2-1
clone_size: -
cdr3_length: 14
d_call: TRBD2
cdr3_aa: CSVEEGLAVREQFF
cdr3_nt: TGCAGCGTTGAAGAAGGACTAGCGGTTCGTGAGCAGTTCTTC

v_call: TRBV7-2
j_call: TRBJ2-7
clone_size: -
cdr3_length: 15
d_call: TRBD2
cdr3_aa: CASSQGLAGTYEQYF
cdr3_nt: TGTGCCAGCAGTCAAGGACTAGCGGGGACCTACGAGCAGTACTTC